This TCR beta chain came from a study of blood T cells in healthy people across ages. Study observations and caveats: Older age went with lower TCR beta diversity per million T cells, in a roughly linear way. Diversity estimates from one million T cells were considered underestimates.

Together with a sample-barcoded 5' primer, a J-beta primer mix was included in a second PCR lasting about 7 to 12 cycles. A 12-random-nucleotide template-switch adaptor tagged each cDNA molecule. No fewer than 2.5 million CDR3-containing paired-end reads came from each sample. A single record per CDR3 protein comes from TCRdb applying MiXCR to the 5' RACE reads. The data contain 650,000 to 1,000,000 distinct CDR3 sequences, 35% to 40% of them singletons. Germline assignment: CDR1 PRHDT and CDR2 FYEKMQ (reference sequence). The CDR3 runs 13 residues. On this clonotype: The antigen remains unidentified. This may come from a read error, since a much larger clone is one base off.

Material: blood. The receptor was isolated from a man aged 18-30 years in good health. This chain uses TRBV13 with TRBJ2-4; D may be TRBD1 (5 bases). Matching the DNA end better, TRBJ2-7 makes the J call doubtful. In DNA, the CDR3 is TGTGCCAGCAGCCCCCCAGGGCTCTACGAGCAGTACTTC. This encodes CASSPPGLYEQYF.